The 15 T cell receptor beta chains presented below share a single source sample, sequenced in a study of blood T cell repertoires in COVID-19. The table came from immunoSEQ multiplex PCR; TCRdb's copy has only in-frame clones and leaves some out. The sample has about 100,000 clones, 86% seen once. The sequenced material came from peripheral blood. These TCRs come from an elderly man with acute or convalescent COVID-19.

The chain combines TRBV19 with TRBJ2-6, with TRBD1 identical over 10 bases. CDR1 and CDR2 (germline): LNHDA, SQIVND (reference sequence). This CDR3 is 16 amino acids long. J lost 2 bases, V lost 3 bases, and 1 base had no gene match. CDR3 sequence (DNA): TGTGCCAGTAGTATTGGGACAGGGGCTGGGGCCAACGTCCTGACTTTC. The encoded protein is CASSIGTGAGANVLTF.

The chain combines TRBV3-1 (or the pseudogene TRBV3-2) with TRBJ1-2; D is perhaps TRBD1 (5 bases). CDR1 and CDR2 (germline): LGHDT, YNNKEL (reference sequence). Trimming removed 2 bases from V and 8 bases from J, with 15 bases in between. The CDR3 has 14 amino acids. The CDR3 nucleotides are TGTGCCAGCAGCCAAAGGCAGGGCCATATGGGCTACACCTTC. This codes for CASSQRQGHMGYTF.

The rearrangement uses TRBV28 and TRBJ2-7; 10 bases are shared with TRBD1. After removal of 4 bases from V and 5 bases from J, the junction contained 8 bases not matched to a gene. CDR1 is MDHEN and CDR2 is SYDVKM in the germline V gene. CDR3 length equals 15 residues. The CDR3 DNA reads TGTGCCAGCAGTTCCTGGACAGGGGGGAAGGACGAGCAGTACTTC. This translates into CASSSWTGGKDEQYF.

This chain uses TRBV12-3 or TRBV12-4 with TRBJ2-7; 7 positions match TRBD1. The CDR3 has 13 amino acids. Germline trimming cut 6 bases from V and 2 bases from J; bases unmatched to any gene: 4. The CDR3 is CASSRDRPYEQYF. In DNA, the CDR3 is TGTGCCAGCAGCCGGGACAGACCCTACGAGCAGTACTTC.

The rearrangement joins TRBV30 to TRBJ2-6, with D uncertain. This CDR3 has 12 residues. The V end lost 4 bases, the J end lost 1 base, and 2 bases lay between the germline ends. Germline V gene lookup returns CDR1 GTSNPN and CDR2 SVGIG (reference sequence). CDR3 residues: CAWTSGANVLTF. The CDR3 DNA reads as TGTGCCTGGACATCTGGGGCCAACGTCCTGACTTTC.

The CDR3 DNA is TGTGCCAGCAGTCCAGGGGACAGGGGTGCGCTGGGGCAGTACTTC. Its translation: CASSPGDRGALGQYF. The chain joins TRBV28 to TRBJ2-7; 10 bases align to TRBD1. The CDR3 length is 15 residues. Germline V gene data show CDR1 as MDHEN and CDR2 as SYDVKM. V trimming: 5 bases; J trimming: 9 bases; junction bases outside the gene matches: 13.

The chain is built from TRBV5-1 and TRBJ1-1; D gene ambiguous. This CDR3 is built from 14 residues. V shed 0 bases and J shed 3 bases, with 9 bases lying between them. CDR1 SGHRS and CDR2 YFSETQ come from the germline V gene. CDR3 amino acids: CASSLEVGHTEAFF. As DNA, the CDR3 is TGCGCCAGCAGCTTGGAGGTGGGCCACACTGAAGCTTTCTTT.

This chain joins TRBV19 and TRBJ1-5; 7 bases align to TRBD1. V was pared by 5 bases and J by 6 bases, with 16 bases of the junction left unmatched. CDR1 and CDR2 (germline): LNHDA, SQIVND (reference sequence). CDR3 size: 17 residues. The CDR3 nucleotides are TGTGCCAGTAGTCCCCTGGGGGAGGCAGGGGGATCTCAGCCCCAGCATTTT. It translates to CASSPLGEAGGSQPQHF.

The chain uses TRBV5-1 and TRBJ2-5; TRBD1 matches at 7 bases. V lost 3 bases, J lost 0 bases, and 5 bases stayed unmatched. From germline, CDR1 is SGHRS and CDR2 YFSETQ. This CDR3 has 15 residues. The CDR3 DNA reads TGCGCCAGCAGCTCCGGGACAGCGTACCAAGAGACCCAGTACTTC. This codes for CASSSGTAYQETQYF. Combining the CDR3 with reference TRBV5-1 and TRBJ2-5 gives the whole variable domain KAGVTQTPRYLIKTRGQQVTLSCSPISGHRSVSWYQQTPGQGLQFLFEYFSETQRNKGNFPGRFSGRQFSNSRSEMNVSTLELGDSALYLCASSSGTAYQETQYFGPGTRLLVL.

V and J are TRBV7-8 and TRBJ2-7; D is undetermined. The germline CDR1 and CDR2 sequences are SGHVS and FQNEAQ. CDR3 length: 14 residues. Trimming took 0 bases from V and 3 from J, leaving 9 bases between them. CDR3 sequence: CASSLALRGYEQYF. As DNA, the CDR3 is TGTGCCAGCAGCTTAGCCCTCCGAGGCTACGAGCAGTACTTC.

This clone was seen just once. The chain recombines TRBV28 with TRBJ2-7; 7 bases line up with TRBD1. The J segment lost 4 bases and the V segment lost 9 bases, leaving 15 bases of the junction unmatched. Germline-derived CDR1 and CDR2 are MDHEN and SYDVKM. The CDR3 is 15 amino acids. CDR3 region: CASNRGPPDQYEQYF. CDR3 bases: TGTGCCAGTAACAGGGGCCCACCAGATCAATACGAGCAGTACTTC. The full variable domain, rest sourced from reference TRBV28 and TRBJ2-7, is DVKVTQSSRYLVKRTGEKVFLECVQDMDHENMFWYRQDPGLGLRLIYFSYDVKMKEKGDIPEGYSVSREKKERFSLILESASTNQTSMYLCASNRGPPDQYEQYFGPGTRLTVT.

This chain joins TRBV7-8 and TRBJ2-7, with 7 bases lining up with TRBD1. Trimming removed 4 bases from V and 2 bases from J; junction bases left unmatched: 5. Looked up from germline, CDR1 is SGHVS and CDR2 is FQNEAQ. The CDR3 sequence is 14 residues long. This chain's CDR3 is CASSYSQGAYEQYF. The CDR3 coding sequence is TGTGCCAGCAGCTATTCCCAGGGGGCCTACGAGCAGTACTTC.

The V and J genes are TRBV9 and TRBJ2-7, with D perhaps TRBD1 (5 bases). The CDR3 is 12 residues long. Germline CDR1 and CDR2: SGDLS and YYNGEE. The V end was cut by 3 bases, the J end by 4 bases, with 8 bases between. CDR3 region: CASSAQGYEQYF. The CDR3 bases are TGTGCCAGCAGCGCCCAGGGTTACGAGCAGTACTTC.

This chain uses TRBV10-2 with TRBJ2-1; TRBD2 matches at 10 bases. Germline CDR1 is WSHSY and CDR2 is SAAADI. Trimming took 1 base from V and 4 from J; bases not matched to a gene: 4. This CDR3 region has 16 residues. The CDR3 nucleotides read TGCGCCAGCAGTGAGTATCTAGCGGGAGTTTACAATGAGCAGTTCTTC. Translated, it gives CASSEYLAGVYNEQFF.

The chain joins TRBV3-1 (or the pseudogene TRBV3-2) to TRBJ2-7; 7 bases align to TRBD1. V dropped 8 bases and J dropped 11; count of bases not matched to a gene: 9. The V gene's germline CDR1 is LGHDT and CDR2 YNNKEL (reference sequence). This CDR3 comprises 11 residues. CDR3 in amino acids: CASGAGGSKYF. In DNA form, the CDR3 reads TGTGCCAGCGGGGCAGGGGGTTCTAAGTACTTC.